The 23 T cell receptor beta chains below were found in one sample sequenced in a study of cytomegalovirus exposure and HLA in healthy donors. Measured with immunoSEQ multiplex PCR; TCRdb has only the in-frame clones, and not every one. The sample has 98,000 or so clones, about 85% seen once; the top ten hold about 2.9%. Material for sequencing was PBMCs. These receptors were obtained from a woman younger than 30 in good health and CMV-seronegative.

The V call is TRBV6-1, the J call TRBJ2-7, with 8 bases that match TRBD1. The junction had 2 bases not matched to a gene; V was cut back by 6 bases and J by 4 bases. The V gene's germline CDR1 is MNHNS and CDR2 SASEGT. The CDR3 consists of 12 residues. For the CDR3, the DNA is TGTGCCAGCAGGACAGGGGCGTACGAGCAGTACTTC. Its translation is CASRTGAYEQYF.

V is TRBV18 and J is TRBJ1-2; 7 bases line up with TRBD1. The CDR3 has 15 residues. Germline V CDR1 and CDR2: KGHSH, LQKENI. J gave up 4 bases and V 1 base, and 6 bases lay outside the gene matches. The CDR3 region has the DNA TGTGCCAGCTCACCACTGACAACAGGGGCCTATGGCTACACCTTC. This codes for CASSPLTTGAYGYTF.

This clone was seen a single time. The genes are TRBV27 and TRBJ2-2; the match to TRBD1 covers 7 bases. V lost 4 bases and J lost 7; bases outside the gene matches: 9. CDR1 is MNHEY and CDR2 is SMNVEV in the germline V gene (reference sequence). The CDR3 length is 15 residues. CDR3 sequence reads: CASSSGTARGGELFF. In nucleotides, the CDR3 is TGTGCCAGCAGTTCCGGGACAGCCCGCGGCGGGGAGCTGTTTTTT.

In nucleotides, the CDR3 is TGTGCCAGCAGTTTATGGCCAGGGGCAGAGACCCAGTACTTC. This sequence encodes CASSLWPGAETQYF. The V gene is TRBV27, the J gene TRBJ2-5; D is possibly TRBD1 (6 bases). CDR3 length: 14 residues. The germline V gene encodes CDR1 MNHEY and CDR2 SMNVEV (reference sequence). The germline V and J ends were trimmed by 1 base and 4 bases, with 10 bases remaining between them.

The chain has TRBV2 and TRBJ1-2; D ambiguous. V shed 7 bases and J shed 2 bases, with 11 bases lying between them. CDR3 length equals 13 residues. Germline V gene sequence: CDR1 SNHLY, CDR2 FYNNEI. The CDR3 protein is CASTVEGNYGYTF. The CDR3 bases are TGTGCCAGCACTGTCGAGGGAAACTATGGCTACACCTTC.

The J gene is TRBJ2-5, the V gene TRBV13, with TRBD2 matching 11 bases. Unmatched junction bases numbered 12, after V lost 2 bases and J lost 1 base. The CDR3 loop spans 19 amino acids. Per the germline V gene, CDR1 is PRHDT and CDR2 is FYEKMQ (reference sequence). CDR3 sequence: CASSLLTPLSGGAQETQYF. The CDR3 region has the DNA TGTGCCAGCAGCTTATTGACCCCGCTTAGCGGGGGGGCCCAAGAGACCCAGTACTTC.

The chain employs TRBV7-7 and TRBJ2-2, with a tentative D call TRBD1 (6 bases). With 5 bases removed from V and 5 bases from J, the gap between germline ends came to 12 bases. Germline-derived CDR1 and CDR2 are SSHAT and FNYEAQ (reference sequence). This CDR3 contains 14 residues. CDR3: CASSPQGWTGELFF. CDR3 coding DNA: TGTGCCAGCAGCCCCCAGGGGTGGACCGGGGAGCTGTTTTTT.

For the CDR3, the DNA is TGTGCCTGGTTATCGAGCACCTACGAGCAGTACTTC. It encodes CAWLSSTYEQYF. The V call is TRBV30, the J call TRBJ2-7; no clear D gene. V was trimmed by 5 bases and J by 2 bases, leaving 10 bases between them. The CDR3 sequence is 12 residues long. Per the germline V gene, CDR1 is GTSNPN and CDR2 is SVGIG (reference sequence).

The chain joins TRBV6-4 to TRBJ2-1; 7 bases line up with TRBD2. Germline CDR1 is MRHNA and CDR2 is SNTAGT. The J segment lost 6 bases and the V segment lost 0 bases, leaving 5 bases of the junction unmatched. This CDR3 is 15 amino acids long. DNA of the CDR3: TGTGCCAGCAGTGACTCGAAGGGCGGGGGCAATGAGCAGTTCTTC. It is translated as CASSDSKGGGNEQFF.

V is TRBV5-1 and J is TRBJ1-2; 9 bases are a match to TRBD1. CDR3 length equals 15 residues. Germline V gives CDR1 SGHRS, CDR2 YFSETQ. V was clipped by 4 bases and J by 8 bases; unmatched bases: 12. The CDR3 DNA follows: TGCGCCAGCAGCGCGGAGGGACAGGGAAGAGCGGGCTACACCTTC. It specifies CASSAEGQGRAGYTF.

The chain couples TRBV18 to TRBJ2-7; 8 nucleotides match TRBD1. Trimming took 0 bases from V and 3 from J; bases not matched to a gene: 10. The CDR3 is 17 residues long. CDR1 is KGHSH and CDR2 is LQKENI in the germline V gene. Written as DNA, the CDR3 is TGTGCCAGCTCACCACCCGGGCAGGGGGCGCGAAGCTACGAGCAGTACTTC. It codes for CASSPPGQGARSYEQYF.

The chain carries TRBV5-6 and TRBJ1-6; TRBD1 matches 9 bases. The CDR3 runs to 15 residues. J gave up 11 bases and V 1 base, and 7 bases lay outside the gene matches. Germline CDR1 reads SGHDT; CDR2 reads YYEEEE. The CDR3 spells CASSLRTGDGTPLHF. The CDR3 bases are TGTGCCAGCAGCTTGAGGACAGGGGACGGGACACCCCTCCACTTT.

This CDR3 is CASSLVAVNYGYTF. Written as DNA, the CDR3 is TGCGCCAGCAGCTTGGTAGCGGTAAACTATGGCTACACCTTC. This rearrangement joins TRBV5-1 to TRBJ1-2, with D uncertain. Germline V gene lookup returns CDR1 SGHRS and CDR2 YFSETQ. The CDR3 loop spans 14 amino acids. V shed 0 bases and J shed 2 bases, with 8 bases lying between them.

The rearrangement joins TRBV27 to TRBJ2-7, with a tentative D call TRBD2 (7 bases). Trimming pared 3 bases from V and 3 bases from J, leaving 12 bases between. CDR3 length equals 14 residues. Germline V gene lookup returns CDR1 MNHEY and CDR2 SMNVEV (reference sequence). CDR3 region: CASSLSGGSYEQYF. Here the CDR3 DNA reads TGTGCCAGCAGTTTGTCGGGGGGCAGCTACGAGCAGTACTTC.

This clone was counted a few times. The chain recombines TRBV30 with TRBJ1-4; no definite D call. Germline V gene lookup returns CDR1 GTSNPN and CDR2 SVGIG (reference sequence). This CDR3 is built from 13 residues. Trimming took 5 bases from V and 4 from J, leaving 11 bases between them. The DNA for the CDR3 is TGTGCCTGGTCAGACGGGTTTAATGAAAAACTGTTTTTT. Protein product: CAWSDGFNEKLFF.

CDR3 sequence (DNA): TGTGCCAGCAGCGCAGACAGTCTTGGAAACACCATATATTTT. This gives the protein CASSADSLGNTIYF. The chain carries TRBV9 and TRBJ1-3; possibly TRBD1 for D (5 bases). CDR1 and CDR2 from the germline V gene are SGDLS and YYNGEE. Trimming left V 3 bases short and J 3 bases short, with 10 bases between. The CDR3 is 14 amino acids.

The V gene is TRBV5-1, the J gene TRBJ1-6; maybe TRBD1 (5 bases). The germline V gene has CDR1 SGHRS and CDR2 YFSETQ. V was trimmed by 6 bases and J by 7 bases, leaving 14 bases between them. The CDR3 runs 14 residues. Here the CDR3 reads CASKGTLYNSPLHF. The DNA for the CDR3 is TGCGCCAGCAAGGGGACTTTATACAATTCACCCCTCCACTTT.

The J gene is TRBJ2-1, the V gene TRBV9; TRBD2 matches 7 bases. In germline, CDR1 is SGDLS, CDR2 YYNGEE. The CDR3 runs to 14 residues. V lost 7 bases to trimming and J lost 5 bases; unmatched junction nucleotides: 9. CDR3 region: CASSSRGGDNEQFF. The CDR3, as DNA: TGTGCCAGCTCTTCTCGCGGGGGTGACAATGAGCAGTTCTTC. The whole variable domain, filled in from reference TRBV9 and TRBJ2-1, reads DSGVTQTPKHLITATGQRVTLRCSPRSGDLSVYWYQQSLDQGLQFLIQYYNGEERAKGNILERFSAQQFPDLHSELNLSSLELGDSALYFCASSSRGGDNEQFFGPGTRLTVL.

This chain connects TRBV25-1 to TRBJ2-1, with a tentative D call TRBD1 (6 bases). Germline loops: CDR1 MGHDK, CDR2 SYGVNS. This CDR3 contains 16 residues. Trimming removed 3 bases from V and 7 bases from J, with 19 bases in between. CDR3: CASSDRIGGILNEQFF. The DNA of the CDR3 is TGTGCCAGCAGTGATCGGATAGGGGGTATTTTGAATGAGCAGTTCTTC. The whole variable domain, remainder taken from reference TRBV25-1 and TRBJ2-1, is EADIYQTPRYLVIGTGKKITLECSQTMGHDKMYWYQQDPGMELHLIHYSYGVNSTEKGDLSSESTVSRIRTEHFPLTLESARPSHTSQYLCASSDRIGGILNEQFFGPGTRLTVL.

CDR3 amino acids: CASSPGGGPPGYTF. CDR3 DNA sequence: TGTGCCAGCAGTCCAGGGGGCGGTCCCCCCGGCTACACCTTC. The rearrangement joins TRBV6-5 to TRBJ1-2; 8 nucleotides align to TRBD1. CDR1 and CDR2 (germline): MNHEY, SVGAGI. V lost 5 bases and J lost 8; bases outside the gene matches: 10. CDR3 length: 14 residues.

The genes are TRBV4-1 and TRBJ2-7; 12 bases fit TRBD2. The V segment lost 5 bases and the J segment 6 bases; nucleotides outside the gene matches: 5. The CDR3 spans 14 residues. Germline V lookup: CDR1 MGHRA, CDR2 YSYEKL. The CDR3 DNA sequence: TGCGCCAGCAGCAGTCCACTAGCGGGGGGCGAGCAGTACTTC. Its protein is CASSSPLAGGEQYF.

The chain joins TRBV7-9 to TRBJ2-7, with 11 bases lining up with TRBD1. CDR1 and CDR2 from the germline V gene are SEHNR and FQNEAQ (reference sequence). The V segment lost 4 bases and the J segment 5 bases; nucleotides outside the gene matches: 10. The CDR3 is 16 residues long. In nucleotides, the CDR3 is TGTGCCAGCAGCTATGACCCGGGACAGGGGGGAGACGAGCAGTACTTC. Protein: CASSYDPGQGGDEQYF.

V gene TRBV9 combines with J gene TRBJ1-4; 7 bases line up with TRBD1. Germline trimming cut 3 bases from V and 3 bases from J; bases unmatched to any gene: 11. The CDR3 is made up of 17 amino acids. Germline V gene lookup returns CDR1 SGDLS and CDR2 YYNGEE. DNA of the CDR3: TGTGCCAGCAGCGAGGGCGGCACAGGGGTGGCTAATGAAAAACTGTTTTTT. The encoded protein is CASSEGGTGVANEKLFF.